This T cell receptor beta chain was found in a study of blood T cells in healthy people across ages. This clonotype was picked up a small number of times. Each donor supplied 8 to 10 milliliters of peripheral blood. Per-sample yields of isolated PBMCs were at least 6 million. Primed by a sample-barcoded 5' primer and a J-beta primer mix, a second PCR proceeded for about 6 to 11 cycles. Researchers report that a template-switch adaptor with 12 random nucleotides tagged each cDNA molecule. MiXCR, run by TCRdb on the 5' RACE reads, gives a single entry per CDR3 protein. Here the sample spans 1.5 million to 2 million distinct CDR3 sequences, roughly 43% being singletons. The receptor was derived from a human donor in good health. Material: blood.

Here the CDR3 reads CASSLVSLSGDTQYF. CDR3 sequence (DNA): TGTGCCAGCAGCTTAGTTTCGTTATCGGGGGATACGCAGTATTTT. The rearrangement joins TRBV7-8 to TRBJ2-3, with D possibly being TRBD2 (5 bases). There are 15 residues in the CDR3. The germline V and J ends were trimmed by 1 base and 6 bases, with 14 bases remaining between them. Germline-derived CDR1 and CDR2 are SGHVS and FQNEAQ.